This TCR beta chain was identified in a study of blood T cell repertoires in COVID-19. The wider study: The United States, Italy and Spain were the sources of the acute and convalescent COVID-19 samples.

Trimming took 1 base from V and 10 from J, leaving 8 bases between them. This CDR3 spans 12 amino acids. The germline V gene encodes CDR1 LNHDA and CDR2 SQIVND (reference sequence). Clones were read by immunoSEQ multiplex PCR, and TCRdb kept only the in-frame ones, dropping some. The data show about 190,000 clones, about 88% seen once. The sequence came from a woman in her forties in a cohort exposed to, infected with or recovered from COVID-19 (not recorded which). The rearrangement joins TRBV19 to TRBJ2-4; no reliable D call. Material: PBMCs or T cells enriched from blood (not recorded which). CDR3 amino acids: CASSIGATIQYF. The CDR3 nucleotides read TGTGCCAGTAGTATAGGGGCCACAATTCAGTACTTC.